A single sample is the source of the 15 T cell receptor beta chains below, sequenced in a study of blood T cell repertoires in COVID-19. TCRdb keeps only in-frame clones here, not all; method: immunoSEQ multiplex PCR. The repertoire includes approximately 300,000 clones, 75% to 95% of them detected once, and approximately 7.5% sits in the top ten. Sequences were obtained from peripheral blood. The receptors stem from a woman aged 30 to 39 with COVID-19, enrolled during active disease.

CDR3 sequence (DNA): TGTGCCAGCAGCTTGAAGCGGGAACCTAGCACAGATACGCAGTATTTT. Amino acids: CASSLKREPSTDTQYF. V gene TRBV5-4 combines with J gene TRBJ2-3; TRBD2 matches 7 bases. The CDR3 covers 16 residues. With V trimmed by 1 base and J by 0 bases, 5 bases remained unmatched. Germline lookup yields CDR1 SGHNT and CDR2 YYREEE (reference sequence).

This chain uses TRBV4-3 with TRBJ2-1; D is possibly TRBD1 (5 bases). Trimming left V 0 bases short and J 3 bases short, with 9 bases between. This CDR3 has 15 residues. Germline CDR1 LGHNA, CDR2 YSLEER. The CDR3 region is CASSQESQGYNEQFF. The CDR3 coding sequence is TGCGCCAGCAGCCAAGAATCCCAGGGCTACAATGAGCAGTTCTTC.

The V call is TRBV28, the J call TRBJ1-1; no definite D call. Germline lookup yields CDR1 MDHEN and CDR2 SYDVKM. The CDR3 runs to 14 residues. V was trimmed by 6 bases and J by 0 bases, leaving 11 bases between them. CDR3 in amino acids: CASRPGGLNTEAFF. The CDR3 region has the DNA TGTGCCAGCAGACCCGGCGGGTTGAACACTGAAGCTTTCTTT. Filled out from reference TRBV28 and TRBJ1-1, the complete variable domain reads DVKVTQSSRYLVKRTGEKVFLECVQDMDHENMFWYRQDPGLGLRLIYFSYDVKMKEKGDIPEGYSVSREKKERFSLILESASTNQTSMYLCASRPGGLNTEAFFGQGTRLTVV.

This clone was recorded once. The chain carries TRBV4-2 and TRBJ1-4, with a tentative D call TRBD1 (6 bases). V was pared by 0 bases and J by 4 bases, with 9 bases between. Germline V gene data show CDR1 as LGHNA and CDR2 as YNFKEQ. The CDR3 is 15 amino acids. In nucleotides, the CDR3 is TGTGCCAGCAGCCAAGACGACAGGAGTAATGAAAAACTGTTTTTT. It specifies CASSQDDRSNEKLFF.

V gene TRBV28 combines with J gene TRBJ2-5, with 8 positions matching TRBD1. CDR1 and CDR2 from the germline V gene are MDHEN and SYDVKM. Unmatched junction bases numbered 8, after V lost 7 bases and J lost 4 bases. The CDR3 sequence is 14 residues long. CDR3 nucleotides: TGTGCCAGCACTCCCACCGGGACAGGAGAGACCCAGTACTTC. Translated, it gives CASTPTGTGETQYF.

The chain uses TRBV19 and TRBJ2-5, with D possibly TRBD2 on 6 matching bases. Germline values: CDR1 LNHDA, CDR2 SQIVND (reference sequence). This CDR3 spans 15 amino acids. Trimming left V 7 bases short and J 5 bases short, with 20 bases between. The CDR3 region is CASNRRDGARETQYF. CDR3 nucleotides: TGTGCCAGTAACCGGCGGGATGGGGCCCGGGAGACCCAGTACTTC.

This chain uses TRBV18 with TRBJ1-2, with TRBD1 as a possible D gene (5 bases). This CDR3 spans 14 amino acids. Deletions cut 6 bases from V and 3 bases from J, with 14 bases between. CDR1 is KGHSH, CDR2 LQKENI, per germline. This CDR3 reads CASSPNPRDYGYTF. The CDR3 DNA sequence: TGTGCCAGCTCGCCCAACCCCAGGGACTATGGCTACACCTTC.

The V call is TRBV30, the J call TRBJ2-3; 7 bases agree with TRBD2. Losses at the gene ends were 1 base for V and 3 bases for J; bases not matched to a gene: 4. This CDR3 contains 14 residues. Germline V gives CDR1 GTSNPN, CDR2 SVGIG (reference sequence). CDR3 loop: CAWSAWGGTDTQYF. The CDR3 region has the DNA TGTGCCTGGAGTGCATGGGGAGGGACAGATACGCAGTATTTT.

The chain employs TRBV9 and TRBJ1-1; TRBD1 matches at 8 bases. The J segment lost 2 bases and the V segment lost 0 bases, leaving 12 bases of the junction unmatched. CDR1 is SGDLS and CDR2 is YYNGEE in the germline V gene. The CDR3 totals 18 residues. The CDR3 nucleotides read TGTGCCAGCAGCGTAGTAACCCCGGGGGCAGGGGGCAACACTGAAGCTTTCTTT. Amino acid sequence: CASSVVTPGAGGNTEAFF.

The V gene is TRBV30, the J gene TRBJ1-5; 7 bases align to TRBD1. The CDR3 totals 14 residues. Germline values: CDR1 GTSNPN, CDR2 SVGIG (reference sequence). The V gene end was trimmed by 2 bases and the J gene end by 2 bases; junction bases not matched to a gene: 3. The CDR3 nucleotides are TGTGCCTGGAGTCTTGGACAGGGCAATCAGCCCCAGCATTTT. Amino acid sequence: CAWSLGQGNQPQHF.

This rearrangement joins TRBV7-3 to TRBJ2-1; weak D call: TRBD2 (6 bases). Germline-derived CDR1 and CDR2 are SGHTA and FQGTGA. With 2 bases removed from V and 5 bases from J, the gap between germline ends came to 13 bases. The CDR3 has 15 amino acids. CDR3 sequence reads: CASSLSSSVHNEQFF. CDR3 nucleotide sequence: TGTGCCAGCAGCTTATCGTCTAGCGTCCACAATGAGCAGTTCTTC.

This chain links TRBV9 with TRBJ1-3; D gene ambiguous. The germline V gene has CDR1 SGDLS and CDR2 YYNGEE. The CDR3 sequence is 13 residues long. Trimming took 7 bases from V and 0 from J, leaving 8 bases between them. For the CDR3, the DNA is TGTGCCAGCCGGGAAAGCTCTGGAAACACCATATATTTT. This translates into CASRESSGNTIYF.

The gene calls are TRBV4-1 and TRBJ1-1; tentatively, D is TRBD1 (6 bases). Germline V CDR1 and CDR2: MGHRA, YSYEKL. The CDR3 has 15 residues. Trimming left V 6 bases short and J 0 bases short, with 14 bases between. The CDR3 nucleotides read TGCGCCAGCAGTTACAGGGTAGTGATGAACACTGAAGCTTTCTTT. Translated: CASSYRVVMNTEAFF.

The CDR3 nucleotides read TGTGCCAGCACTTCCCCGGGACAGAGCACAGATACGCAGTATTTT. Protein product: CASTSPGQSTDTQYF. The chain combines TRBV5-5 with TRBJ2-3, with 7 bases that match TRBD1. Germline V gives CDR1 SGHKS, CDR2 YYEKEE (reference sequence). The trim removed 6 bases at V and 0 bases at J, leaving 7 bases unmatched. The CDR3 length is 15 residues.

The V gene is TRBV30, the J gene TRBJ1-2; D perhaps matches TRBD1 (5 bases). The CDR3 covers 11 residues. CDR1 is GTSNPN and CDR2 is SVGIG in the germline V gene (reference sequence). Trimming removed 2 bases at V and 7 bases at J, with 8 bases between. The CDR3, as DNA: TGTGCCTGGAGTTCGCAGGGTGGCTACACCTTC. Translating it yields CAWSSQGGYTF.